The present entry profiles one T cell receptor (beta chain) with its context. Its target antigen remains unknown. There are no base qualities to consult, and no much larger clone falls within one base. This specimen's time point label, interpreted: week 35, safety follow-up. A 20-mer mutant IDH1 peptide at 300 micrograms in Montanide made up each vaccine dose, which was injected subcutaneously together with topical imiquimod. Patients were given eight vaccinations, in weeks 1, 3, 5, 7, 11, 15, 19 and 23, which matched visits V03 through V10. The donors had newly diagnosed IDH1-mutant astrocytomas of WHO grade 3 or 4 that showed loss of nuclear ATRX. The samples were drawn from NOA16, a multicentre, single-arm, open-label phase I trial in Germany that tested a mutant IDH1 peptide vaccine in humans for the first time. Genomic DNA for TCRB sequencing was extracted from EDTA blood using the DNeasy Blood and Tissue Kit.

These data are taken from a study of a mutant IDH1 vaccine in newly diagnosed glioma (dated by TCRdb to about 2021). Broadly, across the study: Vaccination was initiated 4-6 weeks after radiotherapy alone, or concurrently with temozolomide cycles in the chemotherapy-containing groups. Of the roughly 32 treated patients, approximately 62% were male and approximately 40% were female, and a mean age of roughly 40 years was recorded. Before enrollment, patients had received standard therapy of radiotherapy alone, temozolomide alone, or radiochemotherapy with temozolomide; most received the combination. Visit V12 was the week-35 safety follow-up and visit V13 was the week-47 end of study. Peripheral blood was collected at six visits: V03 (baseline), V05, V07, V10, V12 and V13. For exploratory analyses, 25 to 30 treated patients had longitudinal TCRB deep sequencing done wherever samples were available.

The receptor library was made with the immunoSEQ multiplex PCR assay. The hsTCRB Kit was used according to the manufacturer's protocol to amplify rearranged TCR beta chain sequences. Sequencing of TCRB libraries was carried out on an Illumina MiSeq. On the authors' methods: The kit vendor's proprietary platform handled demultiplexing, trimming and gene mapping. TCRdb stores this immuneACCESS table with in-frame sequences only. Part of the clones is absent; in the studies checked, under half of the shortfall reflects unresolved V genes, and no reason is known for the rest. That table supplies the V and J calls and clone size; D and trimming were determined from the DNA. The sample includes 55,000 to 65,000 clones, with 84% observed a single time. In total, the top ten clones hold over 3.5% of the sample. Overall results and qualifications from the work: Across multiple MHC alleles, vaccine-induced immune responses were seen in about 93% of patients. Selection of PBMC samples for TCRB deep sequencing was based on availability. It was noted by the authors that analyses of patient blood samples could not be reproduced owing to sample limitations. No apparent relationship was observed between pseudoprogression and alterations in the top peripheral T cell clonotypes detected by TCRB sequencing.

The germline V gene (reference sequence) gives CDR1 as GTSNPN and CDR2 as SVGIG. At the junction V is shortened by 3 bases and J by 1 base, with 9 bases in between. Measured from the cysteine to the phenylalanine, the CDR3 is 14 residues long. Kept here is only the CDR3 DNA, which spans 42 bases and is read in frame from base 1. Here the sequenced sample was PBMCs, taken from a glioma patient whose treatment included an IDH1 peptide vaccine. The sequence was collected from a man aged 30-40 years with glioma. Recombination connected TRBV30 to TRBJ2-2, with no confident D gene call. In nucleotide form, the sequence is TGTGCCTGGAGGAGGTGGGGGAACACCGGGGAGCTGTTTTTT. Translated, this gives CAWRRWGNTGELFF.